Below are 9 T cell receptor beta chains sequenced from a single sample in a study of blood T cell repertoires in COVID-19. TCRdb keeps only in-frame clones here, not all; method: immunoSEQ multiplex PCR. The sample holds roughly 160,000 clones, around 85% seen once. Material for sequencing was PBMCs or T cells enriched from blood (not recorded which). The receptors shown here come from a woman between 35 and 50 years old with acute COVID-19.

The chain combines TRBV19 with TRBJ2-6; 7 bases are a match to TRBD1. The germline V gene has CDR1 LNHDA and CDR2 SQIVND (reference sequence). V dropped 10 bases and J dropped 0; count of bases not matched to a gene: 3. The CDR3 has 14 amino acids. The CDR3 DNA follows: TGTGCCACTAGACAGGGCTCTGGGGCCAACGTCCTGACTTTC. This translates into CATRQGSGANVLTF. Drawing the rest from reference TRBV19 and TRBJ2-6, the complete variable domain is DGGITQSPKYLFRKEGQNVTLSCEQNLNHDAMYWYRQDPGQGLRLIYYSQIVNDFQKGDIAEGYSVSREKKESFPLTVTSAQKNPTAFYLCATRQGSGANVLTFGAGSRLTVL.

The chain links TRBV12-3 or TRBV12-4 to TRBJ2-2; D unclear. V was cut by 5 bases and J by 2 bases, with 3 bases left in between. This CDR3 contains 12 residues. CDR3 sequence (DNA): TGTGCCAGCAGTCTTAACACCGGGGAGCTGTTTTTT. It encodes CASSLNTGELFF.

The CDR3 DNA sequence: TGTGCCAGCAGCTTCAGCCAAGAGACCCAGTACTTC. Amino acids: CASSFSQETQYF. The rearrangement uses TRBV11-2 and TRBJ2-5, with D unclear. V was cut by 3 bases and J by 1 base, with 3 bases left in between. The germline gives CDR1 SGHAT, CDR2 FQNNGV. The CDR3 has 12 amino acids. The full variable domain, with the rest looked up from reference TRBV11-2 and TRBJ2-5, is EAGVAQSPRYKIIEKRQSVAFWCNPISGHATLYWYQQILGQGPKLLIQFQNNGVVDDSQLPKDRFSAERLKGVDSTLKIQPAKLEDSAVYLCASSFSQETQYFGPGTRLLVL.

This clone was seen a few times. The rearrangement joins TRBV13 to TRBJ2-3, with D possibly matching TRBD1 (6 bases). The germline CDR1 and CDR2 sequences are PRHDT and FYEKMQ (reference sequence). Trimming shortened V by 4 bases and J by 2 bases, and 10 bases separated the two germline ends. This CDR3 has 14 residues. DNA of the CDR3: TGTGCCAGCAGCTCAACAGGGTACACAGATACGCAGTATTTT. It encodes CASSSTGYTDTQYF.

The V gene is TRBV16, the J gene TRBJ1-2; the D gene is possibly TRBD1 (5 bases). The CDR3 length is 14 residues. The germline gives CDR1 KGHSY, CDR2 FQNENV. V was cut by 4 bases and J by 8 bases, with 17 bases left in between. The CDR3 DNA follows: TGTGCCAGCAGCCCAGGATTTAATACAGGAGGCTACACCTTC. Its protein is CASSPGFNTGGYTF.

This clone was detected a few times. The rearrangement joins TRBV19 to TRBJ2-1; D is undetermined. The CDR3 contains 13 residues. The germline V gene has CDR1 LNHDA and CDR2 SQIVND (reference sequence). V was cut by 4 bases and J by 2 bases, with 6 bases left in between. CDR3 region: CASSRPAYNEQFF. For the CDR3, the DNA is TGTGCCAGTAGTAGGCCAGCCTACAATGAGCAGTTCTTC.

This clone appeared once. The V and J genes are TRBV7-8 and TRBJ2-1, with TRBD2 identical over 8 bases. Germline CDR1 reads SGHVS; CDR2 reads FQNEAQ. The CDR3 has 14 residues. The V gene end was trimmed by 1 base and the J gene end by 15 bases; junction bases not matched to a gene: 11. CDR3 nucleotides: TGTGCCAGCAGCTTAGAGGGCGGGAGGTCCGGGGGGTTCTTC. This translates into CASSLEGGRSGGFF.

The chain links TRBV7-2 to TRBJ2-6; no firm D call. The V gene lost 2 bases and the J gene lost 3 bases, with 11 bases spanning the gap. This CDR3 spans 16 amino acids. CDR1 and CDR2 (germline): SGHTA, FQGNSA. For the CDR3, the DNA is TGTGCCAGCAGCTTATGGGCGAACGGTGGGGCCAACGTCCTGACTTTC. Translation: CASSLWANGGANVLTF.

The CDR3 loop is CASSEGSSGANVLTF. The CDR3 DNA reads TGTGCCAGCAGTGAAGGGAGCTCTGGGGCCAACGTCCTGACTTTC. This chain links TRBV2 with TRBJ2-6, with D unresolved. This CDR3 region has 15 residues. The V gene lost 1 base and the J gene lost 0 bases, with 4 bases spanning the gap. Per the germline V gene, CDR1 is SNHLY and CDR2 is FYNNEI.